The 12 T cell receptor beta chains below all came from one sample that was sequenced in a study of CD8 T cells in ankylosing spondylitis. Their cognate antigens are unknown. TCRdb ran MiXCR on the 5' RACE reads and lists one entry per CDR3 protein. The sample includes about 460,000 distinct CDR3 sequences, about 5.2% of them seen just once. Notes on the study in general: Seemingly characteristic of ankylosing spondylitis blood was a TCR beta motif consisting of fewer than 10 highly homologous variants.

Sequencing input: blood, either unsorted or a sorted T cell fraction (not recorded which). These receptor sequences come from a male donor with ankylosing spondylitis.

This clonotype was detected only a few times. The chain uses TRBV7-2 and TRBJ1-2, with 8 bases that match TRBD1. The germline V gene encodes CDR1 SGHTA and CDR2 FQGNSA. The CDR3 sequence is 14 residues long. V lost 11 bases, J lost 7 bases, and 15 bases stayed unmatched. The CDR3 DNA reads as TGTGCCGGTCTTAAGAGCAGGGGGCGCCCTGGCTACACCTTC. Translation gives CAGLKSRGRPGYTF.

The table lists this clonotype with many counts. The CDR3 DNA follows: TGTGCCAGCAGTAGGAATGGACAAAACTACGAGCAGTACTTC. This translates into CASSRNGQNYEQYF. The chain recombines TRBV12-3 or TRBV12-4 with TRBJ2-7, with D perhaps TRBD1 (5 bases). The CDR3 has 14 amino acids. V dropped 5 bases and J dropped 3 bases, with 14 bases sitting between them.

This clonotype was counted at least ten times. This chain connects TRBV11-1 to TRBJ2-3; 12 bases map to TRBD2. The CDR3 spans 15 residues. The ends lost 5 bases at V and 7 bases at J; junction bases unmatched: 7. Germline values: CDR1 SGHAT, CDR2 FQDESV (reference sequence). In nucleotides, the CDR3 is TGTGCCAGCAGCCCCGGACTAGCGGGAAGTAATACGCAGTATTTT. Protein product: CASSPGLAGSNTQYF.

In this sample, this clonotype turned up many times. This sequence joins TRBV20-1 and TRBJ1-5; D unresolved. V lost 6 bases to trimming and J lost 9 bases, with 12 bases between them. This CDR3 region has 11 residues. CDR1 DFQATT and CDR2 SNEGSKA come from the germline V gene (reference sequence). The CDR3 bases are TGCAGTGCCGGACTCGGCGGGCCCCAGCATTTT. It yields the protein CSAGLGGPQHF.

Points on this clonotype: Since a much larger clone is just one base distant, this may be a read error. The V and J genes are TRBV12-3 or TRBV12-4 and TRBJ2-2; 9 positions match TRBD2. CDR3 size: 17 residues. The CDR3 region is CASCLGRTSENTGELFF. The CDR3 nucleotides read TGTGCCAGCTGTTTAGGGCGGACTAGCGAGAACACCGGGGAGCTGTTTTTT.

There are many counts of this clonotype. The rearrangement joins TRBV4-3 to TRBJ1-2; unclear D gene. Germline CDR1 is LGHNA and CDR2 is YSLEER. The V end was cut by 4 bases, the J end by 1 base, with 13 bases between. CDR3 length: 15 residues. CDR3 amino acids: CASSLGQTLNYGYTF. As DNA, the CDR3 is TGCGCCAGCAGCCTTGGGCAGACGCTTAACTATGGCTACACCTTC.

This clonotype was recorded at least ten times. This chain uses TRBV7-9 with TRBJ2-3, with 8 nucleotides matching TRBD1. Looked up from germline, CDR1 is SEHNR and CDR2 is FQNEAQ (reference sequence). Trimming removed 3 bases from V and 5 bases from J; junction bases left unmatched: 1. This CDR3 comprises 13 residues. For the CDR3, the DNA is TGTGCCAGCAGCTTGGACAGGGTAGATACGCAGTATTTT. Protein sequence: CASSLDRVDTQYF. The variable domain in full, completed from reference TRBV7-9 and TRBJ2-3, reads DTGVSQNPRHKITKRGQNVTFRCDPISEHNRLYWYRQTLGQGPEFLTYFQNEAQLEKSRLLSDRFSAERPKGSFSTLEIQRTEQGDSAMYLCASSLDRVDTQYFGPGTRLTVL.

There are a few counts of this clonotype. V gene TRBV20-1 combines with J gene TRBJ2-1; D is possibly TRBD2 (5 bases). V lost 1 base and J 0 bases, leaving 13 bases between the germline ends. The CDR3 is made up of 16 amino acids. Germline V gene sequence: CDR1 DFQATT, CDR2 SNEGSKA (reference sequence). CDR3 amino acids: CSARVEGPSSYNEQFF. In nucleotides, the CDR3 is TGCAGTGCTAGAGTTGAGGGCCCGAGCTCCTACAATGAGCAGTTCTTC.

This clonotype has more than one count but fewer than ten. Written as DNA, the CDR3 is TGTGCCAGCAGTTACTCCCATCGGAACCATGGCTACACCTTC. This encodes CASSYSHRNHGYTF. The chain joins TRBV6-5 to TRBJ1-2; no reliable D call. The CDR3 extends over 14 amino acids. CDR1 MNHEY and CDR2 SVGAGI come from the germline V gene. V was trimmed by 0 bases and J by 6 bases, leaving 11 bases between them.

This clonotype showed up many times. The CDR3 coding sequence is TGCGCCAGCAGCCAAGCAGGGGCGCGGGAGACCCAGTACTTC. Its protein is CASSQAGARETQYF. The chain links TRBV4-3 to TRBJ2-5; tentative D call: TRBD1 (6 bases). V was cut by 1 base and J by 5 bases, with 11 bases left in between. Germline-derived CDR1 and CDR2 are LGHNA and YSLEER. CDR3 length equals 14 residues.

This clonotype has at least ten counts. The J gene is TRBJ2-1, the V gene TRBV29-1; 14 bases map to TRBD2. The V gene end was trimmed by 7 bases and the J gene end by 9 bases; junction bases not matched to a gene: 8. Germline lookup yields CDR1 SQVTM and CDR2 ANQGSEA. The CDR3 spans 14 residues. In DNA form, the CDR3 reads TGCAGCGCACGACTAGCGGGAGGGCCGAGTGAGCAGTTCTTC. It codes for CSARLAGGPSEQFF.

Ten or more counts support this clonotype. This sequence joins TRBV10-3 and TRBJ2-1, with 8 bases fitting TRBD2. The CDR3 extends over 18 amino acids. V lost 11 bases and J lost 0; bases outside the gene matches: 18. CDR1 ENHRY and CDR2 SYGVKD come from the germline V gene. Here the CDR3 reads CALLLTSVSTGSYNEQFF. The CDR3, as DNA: TGTGCCTTACTCCTGACTAGCGTGTCTACCGGCTCCTACAATGAGCAGTTCTTC.